These T cell receptor beta chains were read from a single sample in a study of cytomegalovirus exposure and HLA in healthy donors. Here immunoSEQ multiplex PCR was the method, and the copy in TCRdb shows in-frame clones only, minus some. This table holds around 20,000 clones, around 80% found once. The sample taken for sequencing was PBMCs. These receptors were taken from a human donor in good health. Both conserved end residues are part of each CDR3. Each record gives: clone size, V gene, D gene, J gene, CDR3 protein, CDR3 DNA. D genes are given only for firm matches. Not all rows give a size; the values are once, few, many and, for expanded clones, a class.

abundance: NA
v_gene: TRBV28
d_gene: TRBD1
j_gene: TRBJ1-4
CDR3aa: CASSIQTGTFGRNEKLFF
CDR3nt: TGTGCCAGCAGTATTCAGACAGGGACATTCGGGCGGAATGAAAAACTGTTTTTT

abundance: NA
v_gene: TRBV13
d_gene: TRBD2
j_gene: TRBJ2-1
CDR3aa: CASSGGRREGRNEQFF
CDR3nt: TGTGCCAGCAGCGGCGGGAGGCGGGAGGGCAGGAATGAGCAGTTCTTC

abundance: NA
v_gene: TRBV11-2
d_gene: TRBD2
j_gene: TRBJ2-3
CDR3aa: CASTGGTVTDTQYF
CDR3nt: TGTGCCAGCACCGGGGGGACTGTCACAGATACGCAGTATTTT

abundance: NA
v_gene: TRBV4-2
d_gene: NA
j_gene: TRBJ2-5
CDR3aa: CASSQGPGEETQYF
CDR3nt: TGTGCCAGCAGCCAAGGGCCGGGGGAAGAGACCCAGTACTTC

abundance: NA
v_gene: TRBV9
d_gene: TRBD2
j_gene: TRBJ2-1
CDR3aa: CASSVSGTISNEQFF
CDR3nt: TGTGCCAGCAGCGTCTCCGGGACTATAAGCAATGAGCAGTTCTTC

abundance: NA
v_gene: TRBV29-1
d_gene: NA
j_gene: TRBJ2-2
CDR3aa: CSISLRDSTGELFF
CDR3nt: TGCAGCATCAGCCTCAGGGATAGCACCGGGGAGCTGTTTTTT

abundance: NA
v_gene: TRBV7-2
d_gene: TRBD1
j_gene: TRBJ2-3
CDR3aa: CASSNGQVNTQYF
CDR3nt: TGTGCCAGCAGCAATGGACAGGTTAATACGCAGTATTTT

abundance: NA
v_gene: TRBV2
d_gene: TRBD1
j_gene: TRBJ1-4
CDR3aa: CASSQTGGSNEKLFF
CDR3nt: TGTGCCAGCAGTCAGACAGGGGGTTCTAATGAAAAACTGTTTTTT

abundance: NA
v_gene: TRBV11-2
d_gene: TRBD1
j_gene: TRBJ1-1
CDR3aa: CASSRDRDTEAFF
CDR3nt: TGTGCCAGCAGCCGGGACAGGGACACTGAAGCTTTCTTT

abundance: NA
v_gene: TRBV18
d_gene: TRBD1
j_gene: TRBJ1-2
CDR3aa: CASSPPAGGYGYTF
CDR3nt: TGTGCCAGCTCACCCCCAGCAGGGGGCTATGGCTACACCTTC

abundance: NA
v_gene: TRBV29-1
d_gene: TRBD2
j_gene: TRBJ2-1
CDR3aa: CSVVLLAGVGEQFF
CDR3nt: TGCAGCGTTGTTCTGCTAGCGGGAGTAGGTGAGCAGTTCTTC

abundance: NA
v_gene: TRBV21-1
d_gene: NA
j_gene: TRBJ1-2
CDR3aa: CASNWGPANYGYTF
CDR3nt: TGTGCCAGCAACTGGGGGCCTGCTAACTATGGCTACACCTTC

abundance: NA
v_gene: TRBV2
d_gene: NA
j_gene: TRBJ1-2
CDR3aa: CASSEWRGNYGYTF
CDR3nt: TGTGCCAGCAGTGAATGGAGGGGAAACTATGGCTACACCTTC

abundance: NA
v_gene: TRBV28
d_gene: NA
j_gene: TRBJ2-2
CDR3aa: CASSQRQVNLFF
CDR3nt: TGTGCCAGCAGTCAACGACAGGTCAACCTGTTTTTT

abundance: NA
v_gene: TRBV28
d_gene: NA
j_gene: TRBJ2-7
CDR3aa: CASSLWETTREQYF
CDR3nt: TGTGCCAGCAGTTTATGGGAGACTACGCGGGAGCAGTACTTC

abundance: NA
v_gene: TRBV7-2
d_gene: TRBD1
j_gene: TRBJ2-7
CDR3aa: CASSLRQGPSYEQYF
CDR3nt: TGTGCCAGCAGCCTACGACAGGGACCAAGCTACGAGCAGTACTTC

abundance: NA
v_gene: TRBV2
d_gene: TRBD1
j_gene: TRBJ2-1
CDR3aa: CASREGAGEQFF
CDR3nt: TGTGCCAGTCGCGAGGGGGCCGGTGAGCAGTTCTTC

abundance: few
v_gene: TRBV2
d_gene: NA
j_gene: TRBJ1-5
CDR3aa: CASSGGRNQPQHF
CDR3nt: TGTGCCAGCAGTGGAGGTAGAAATCAGCCCCAGCATTTT

abundance: NA
v_gene: TRBV4-1
d_gene: TRBD2
j_gene: TRBJ2-1
CDR3aa: CASSQTSGGLDNEQFF
CDR3nt: TGCGCCAGCAGCCAAACTAGCGGGGGCCTCGACAATGAGCAGTTCTTC

abundance: NA
v_gene: TRBV5-6
d_gene: TRBD1
j_gene: TRBJ1-6
CDR3aa: CASSSGGSSYNSPLHF
CDR3nt: TGTGCCAGCAGCTCAGGGGGAAGCTCCTATAATTCACCCCTCCACTTT

abundance: NA
v_gene: TRBV7-9
d_gene: NA
j_gene: TRBJ1-4
CDR3aa: CASSLRQGSSNEKLFF
CDR3nt: TGTGCCAGCAGCTTGCGGCAGGGTAGTTCTAATGAAAAACTGTTTTTT

abundance: NA
v_gene: TRBV11-2
d_gene: TRBD1
j_gene: TRBJ2-3
CDR3aa: CASSLLGGSRRDTQYF
CDR3nt: TGTGCCAGCAGCCTATTAGGGGGCTCGCGCAGGGATACGCAGTATTTT

abundance: few
v_gene: TRBV2
d_gene: NA
j_gene: TRBJ2-2
CDR3aa: CASSEEVQLRGGELFF
CDR3nt: TGTGCCAGCAGTGAAGAAGTCCAACTTCGAGGCGGGGAGCTGTTTTTT

abundance: NA
v_gene: TRBV4-2
d_gene: TRBD2
j_gene: TRBJ2-1
CDR3aa: CASSQGGGERGPYNEQFF
CDR3nt: TGTGCCAGCAGCCAAGGGGGTGGGGAGCGGGGCCCGTACAATGAGCAGTTCTTC

abundance: NA
v_gene: TRBV5-1
d_gene: TRBD1
j_gene: TRBJ1-1
CDR3aa: CASSPGQGHDTEAFF
CDR3nt: TGCGCCAGCAGCCCAGGACAGGGACACGACACTGAAGCTTTCTTT

abundance: NA
v_gene: TRBV7-2
d_gene: NA
j_gene: TRBJ1-2
CDR3aa: CASSQGGTYGYTF
CDR3nt: TGTGCCAGCAGCCAAGGAGGGACCTATGGCTACACCTTC

abundance: NA
v_gene: TRBV6-1
d_gene: TRBD2
j_gene: TRBJ2-7
CDR3aa: CATKTGLAGYYEQYF
CDR3nt: TGTGCCACAAAAACGGGACTAGCGGGGTACTACGAGCAGTACTTC

abundance: NA
v_gene: TRBV5-6
d_gene: NA
j_gene: TRBJ2-3
CDR3aa: CASSSGGWGKADTQYF
CDR3nt: TGTGCCAGCAGCTCCGGGGGTTGGGGGAAGGCAGATACGCAGTATTTT

abundance: NA
v_gene: TRBV5-1
d_gene: NA
j_gene: TRBJ1-1
CDR3aa: CASSLAPAGLTNTEAFF
CDR3nt: TGCGCCAGCAGCTTGGCCCCTGCTGGACTCACGAACACTGAAGCTTTCTTT

abundance: NA
v_gene: TRBV25-1
d_gene: NA
j_gene: TRBJ1-1
CDR3aa: CASSPQDTMNTEAFF
CDR3nt: TGTGCCAGCAGTCCCCAAGACACAATGAACACTGAAGCTTTCTTT

abundance: NA
v_gene: TRBV5-5
d_gene: NA
j_gene: TRBJ1-2
CDR3aa: CASSLRGSSNYGYTF
CDR3nt: TGTGCCAGCAGCTTGAGGGGCAGTTCTAACTATGGCTACACCTTC

abundance: NA
v_gene: TRBV25-1
d_gene: NA
j_gene: TRBJ1-1
CDR3aa: CASSELGRFAEAFF
CDR3nt: TGTGCCAGCAGTGAATTGGGCAGGTTTGCTGAAGCTTTCTTT

abundance: NA
v_gene: TRBV19
d_gene: TRBD1
j_gene: TRBJ1-2
CDR3aa: CASSLRQGSGYGYTF
CDR3nt: TGTGCCAGTAGTTTGCGACAGGGTAGCGGCTATGGCTACACCTTC

abundance: NA
v_gene: TRBV7-3
d_gene: TRBD1
j_gene: TRBJ2-6
CDR3aa: CASSLRTGPSSGANVLTF
CDR3nt: TGTGCCAGCAGCCTCCGGACAGGGCCGAGCTCTGGGGCCAACGTCCTGACTTTC

abundance: few
v_gene: TRBV6-1
d_gene: NA
j_gene: TRBJ1-2
CDR3aa: CASSLQVDYGYTF
CDR3nt: TGTGCCAGCAGTCTACAGGTTGACTATGGCTACACCTTC